The clone carrying this TCR beta chain showed up just once. Original data processing: Amplification of reference gene primers was used by the study to estimate nucleated cell counts. Sequencing used immunoSEQ multiplex PCR; TCRdb keeps in-frame clones, though not all of them. The DNA gave D and trimming, while V, J and clone size come from that table. The profile shows more than 110,000 clones, around 81% of them singletons. This specimen belongs to a study of blood T cell repertoires in COVID-19. Across the study: Material from acute and convalescent COVID-19 was sourced from the United States, Italy and Spain. PBMCs, B-cell-depleted T cells, or T cells provided the cDNA or gDNA that made up the material.

CDR3 size: 14 residues. Trimming took 7 bases from V and 7 from J, leaving 14 bases between them. Germline values: CDR1 MDHEN, CDR2 SYDVKM. This TCR derives from a human donor in a cohort sampled during active COVID-19. The sequencing input was peripheral blood. The chain uses TRBV28 and TRBJ1-6; D is uncertain. CDR3 nucleotide sequence: TGTGCCAGCATTCGTGGGCTCATCAATTCACCCCTCCACTTT. Its translation: CASIRGLINSPLHF. Based on the CDR3 plus reference TRBV28 and TRBJ1-6, the full variable domain is DVKVTQSSRYLVKRTGEKVFLECVQDMDHENMFWYRQDPGLGLRLIYFSYDVKMKEKGDIPEGYSVSREKKERFSLILESASTNQTSMYLCASIRGLINSPLHFGNGTRLTVT.